The 27 T cell receptor beta chains below were found in one sample sequenced in a study of CD8 T cells in Susac syndrome. RNA totalling about 0.45 to 1 ug underwent reverse transcription with random hexamers. TCRdb analysed the immunoSEQ multiplex PCR reads with MiXCR anew, one entry per CDR3 protein. The sample lists some 170,000 distinct CDR3 sequences, about 95% occurring once. The sequencing sample was made of CD4+ T cells from PBMCs. Every receptor here comes from a human donor in good health.

In this sample, this clonotype turned up once. CDR3 coding DNA: TGCAGCGTTGAGGGGGGGACGGACACCGGGGAGCTGTTTTTT. This encodes CSVEGGTDTGELFF. The V and J genes are TRBV29-1 and TRBJ2-2; 7 nucleotides align to TRBD2. Germline V gives CDR1 SQVTM, CDR2 ANQGSEA. J gave up 3 bases and V 3 bases, and 4 bases lay outside the gene matches. This CDR3 region has 14 residues.

V is TRBV27 and J is TRBJ2-6; tentative D call: TRBD2 (6 bases). Germline V gene lookup returns CDR1 MNHEY and CDR2 SMNVEV (reference sequence). V lost 5 bases to trimming and J lost 2 bases, with 13 bases between them. This CDR3 is built from 16 residues. CDR3: CASSRREAAGANVLTF. The CDR3 region has the DNA TGTGCCAGCAGTCGAAGGGAGGCGGCTGGGGCCAACGTCCTGACTTTC.

This clonotype is a singleton in its sample. V gene TRBV27 combines with J gene TRBJ2-6; 10 positions agree with TRBD1. CDR1 is MNHEY and CDR2 is SMNVEV in the germline V gene (reference sequence). The trim removed 4 bases at V and 2 bases at J, leaving 8 bases unmatched. The CDR3 length is 18 residues. In nucleotides, the CDR3 is TGTGCCAGCAGTTCCCGGGACAGGGGACTCCCTGGGGCCAACGTCCTGACTTTC. Protein sequence: CASSSRDRGLPGANVLTF.

The rearrangement links TRBV20-1 to TRBJ2-3, with unresolved D. Trimming took off 6 bases at V and 7 bases at J, with 17 bases between the two ends. CDR3 length: 13 amino acids. Germline V gene sequence: CDR1 DFQATT, CDR2 SNEGSKA (reference sequence). The CDR3 bases are TGCAGTGCCCGGTGGGCTGACATGAATACGCAGTATTTT. This sequence encodes CSARWADMNTQYF.

The V call is TRBV30, the J call TRBJ2-4; possible D gene TRBD1, 6 bases. V was pared by 0 bases and J by 2 bases, with 14 bases between. The CDR3 extends over 16 amino acids. Germline CDR1 and CDR2: GTSNPN and SVGIG (reference sequence). For the CDR3, the DNA is TGTGCCTGGAGTGTGCGTCAGGGGTGGACCAAAAACATTCAGTACTTC. Translation gives CAWSVRQGWTKNIQYF.

The chain couples TRBV15 to TRBJ1-5; D call uncertain. Trimming stripped 1 base from V and 5 bases from J, with 21 bases between. This CDR3 contains 18 residues. The germline V gene encodes CDR1 LNHNV and CDR2 YYDKDF (reference sequence). The CDR3 is CATSRGKGNGDLDQPQHF. In DNA form, the CDR3 reads TGTGCCACCAGCAGAGGGAAAGGGAATGGGGATCTCGATCAGCCCCAGCATTTT.

The chain recombines TRBV12-3 or TRBV12-4 with TRBJ1-1; D not resolved. The CDR3 is 12 residues long. Trimming removed 3 bases at V and 8 bases at J, with 10 bases between. CDR3 in amino acids: CASSLVRGEAFF. As DNA, the CDR3 is TGTGCCAGCAGTTTGGTCCGTGGGGAAGCTTTCTTT.

The chain links TRBV30 to TRBJ1-5; possibly TRBD1 for D (5 bases). Deletions cut 1 base from V and 5 bases from J, with 9 bases between. The CDR3 extends over 13 amino acids. Germline assignment: CDR1 GTSNPN and CDR2 SVGIG (reference sequence). CDR3 DNA: TGTGCCTGGAGTGAGGGGCCGGATCAGCCCCAGCATTTT. Translation: CAWSEGPDQPQHF.

This clonotype is a singleton in its sample. This chain uses TRBV25-1 with TRBJ1-2, with unresolved D. CDR1 is MGHDK and CDR2 is SYGVNS in the germline V gene. V gave up 1 base and J gave up 4 bases, with 7 bases separating them. The CDR3 totals 13 residues. The CDR3 DNA follows: TGTGCCAGCAGTGAATTCGGCAGCTATGGCTACACCTTC. It yields the protein CASSEFGSYGYTF.

DNA for the CDR3: TGTGCCAGCAGCCGAAGCGGAAAGGGGACAGATACGCAGTATTTT. As protein: CASSRSGKGTDTQYF. The V call is TRBV7-2, the J call TRBJ2-3, with D possibly called TRBD1 or TRBD2 (5 bases each). The CDR3 runs to 15 residues. Trimming cost V 5 bases and J 3 bases, with 15 bases left between them. In germline, CDR1 is SGHTA, CDR2 FQGNSA.

This clonotype was detected only a few times. V gene TRBV28 combines with J gene TRBJ1-2, with no clear D. This CDR3 is 13 amino acids long. The germline CDR1 and CDR2 sequences are MDHEN and SYDVKM. Trimming took off 5 bases at V and 4 bases at J, with 11 bases between the two ends. CDR3 protein: CASSPGPSYGYTF. Written as DNA, the CDR3 is TGTGCCAGCAGTCCCGGGCCATCCTATGGCTACACCTTC.

The rearrangement uses TRBV4-3 and TRBJ2-3; D may correspond to TRBD1 or TRBD2 (5 bases each). CDR3 length equals 19 residues. The germline V and J ends were trimmed by 4 bases and 1 base, with 24 bases remaining between them. Germline lookup yields CDR1 LGHNA and CDR2 YSLEER. CDR3 DNA: TGCGCCAGCAGCCGACAGAGGCGCCGTGGTAGCGACCGCACAGATACGCAGTATTTT. It yields the protein CASSRQRRRGSDRTDTQYF.

The chain couples TRBV4-1 to TRBJ1-5; D unclear. This CDR3 comprises 12 residues. V lost 0 bases and J lost 8, with 5 bases in between. The germline CDR1 and CDR2 sequences are MGHRA and YSYEKL. The CDR3 DNA is TGCGCCAGCAGCCAAGATGGAAAGCCCCAGCATTTT. This gives the protein CASSQDGKPQHF.

This rearrangement joins TRBV28 to TRBJ1-2; tentatively, D is TRBD1 (5 bases). The CDR3 runs 14 residues. Trimming pared 5 bases from V and 4 bases from J, leaving 14 bases between. Germline V gene sequence: CDR1 MDHEN, CDR2 SYDVKM. The CDR3: CASSPDWGGYGYTF. The CDR3 DNA reads TGTGCCAGCAGTCCTGACTGGGGGGGCTATGGCTACACCTTC.

The CDR3 spells CASRNGQGDGYTF. CDR3 DNA: TGTGCCAGCAGAAATGGACAGGGCGATGGCTACACCTTC. The gene calls are TRBV6-6 and TRBJ1-2; 8 nucleotides line up with TRBD1. Germline-derived CDR1 and CDR2 are MNHNY and SVGAGI (reference sequence). This CDR3 is built from 13 residues. V lost 6 bases to trimming and J lost 6 bases; unmatched junction nucleotides: 6.

About this clonotype: The germline gene is not matched at one end of the junction; a read error may be the cause. The CDR3 region has the DNA TGTGCTAGCAGCTCTGGGGGGCATGAGCAGTTCTTC. Protein product: CASSSGGHEQFF. V and J are TRBV7-7 and TRBJ2-1; D may match TRBD1 or TRBD2 (6 bases each). CDR1 and CDR2 from the germline V gene are SSHAT and FNYEAQ (reference sequence). CDR3 length: 12 residues.

The rearrangement uses TRBV29-1 and TRBJ1-2, with 7 bases identical to TRBD1. J lost 0 bases, V lost 5 bases, and 6 bases had no gene match. CDR3 length equals 14 residues. Germline CDR1 is SQVTM and CDR2 is ANQGSEA. The CDR3 DNA is TGCAGCGTTCCGAAGGGACAGACTAACTATGGCTACACCTTC. This sequence encodes CSVPKGQTNYGYTF.

This clonotype appeared a single time. This chain uses TRBV6-2 or TRBV6-3 with TRBJ2-7; D is perhaps TRBD2 (5 bases). CDR3 size: 13 residues. V gave up 7 bases and J gave up 7 bases, with 17 bases separating them. Germline CDR1 reads MNHEY; CDR2 reads SVGEGT. This CDR3 reads CASIPGWRGEQYF. CDR3 in DNA: TGTGCCAGCATCCCGGGCTGGAGAGGGGAGCAGTACTTC.

This chain links TRBV30 with TRBJ2-7, with 7 bases identical to TRBD1. There are 12 residues in the CDR3. V was pared by 8 bases and J by 0 bases, with 4 bases of the junction left unmatched. Germline values: CDR1 GTSNPN, CDR2 SVGIG (reference sequence). The CDR3 bases are TGTGCCGGCTGGGACAGCTCCTACGAGCAGTACTTC. Protein sequence: CAGWDSSYEQYF. Filled out from reference TRBV30 and TRBJ2-7, the complete variable domain reads SQTIHQWPATLVQPVGSPLSLECTVEGTSNPNLYWYRQAAGRGLQLLFYSVGIGQISSEVPQNLSASRPQDRQFILSSKKLLLSDSGFYLCAGWDSSYEQYFGPGTRLTVT.

The genes are TRBV19 and TRBJ2-1; tentatively, D is TRBD1 (6 bases). Germline V CDR1 and CDR2: LNHDA, SQIVND (reference sequence). This CDR3 has 15 amino acids. The V gene lost 8 bases and the J gene lost 5 bases, with 19 bases spanning the gap. The CDR3 is CASQDPTGLHNEQFF. CDR3 DNA: TGTGCCAGTCAGGATCCTACAGGGCTCCACAATGAGCAGTTCTTC.

The V gene is TRBV27, the J gene TRBJ2-2; D remains unclear. The CDR3 runs to 14 residues. With 5 bases removed from V and 6 bases from J, the gap between germline ends came to 13 bases. Looked up from germline, CDR1 is MNHEY and CDR2 is SMNVEV (reference sequence). CDR3 sequence: CASSPLVPAGELFF. CDR3 in DNA: TGTGCCAGCAGTCCTCTAGTTCCGGCCGGGGAGCTGTTTTTT.

The rearrangement uses TRBV25-1 and TRBJ2-5, with unresolved D. Germline-derived CDR1 and CDR2 are MGHDK and SYGVNS. V lost 1 base to trimming and J lost 4 bases, with 4 bases between them. This CDR3 is 12 amino acids long. The CDR3 here is CASSESGETQYF. The CDR3 nucleotides are TGTGCCAGCAGTGAATCGGGAGAGACCCAGTACTTC.

The CDR3 loop reads CSVDRQNYGYTF. For the CDR3, the DNA is TGCAGCGTTGATAGGCAGAACTATGGCTACACCTTC. The rearrangement uses TRBV29-1 and TRBJ1-2; D is unresolved. Germline CDR1 is SQVTM and CDR2 is ANQGSEA. CDR3 length equals 12 residues. Trimming removed 3 bases from V and 2 bases from J, with 7 bases in between.

The chain combines TRBV27 with TRBJ1-2, with TRBD1 as a possible D gene (5 bases). Germline values: CDR1 MNHEY, CDR2 SMNVEV (reference sequence). V dropped 5 bases and J dropped 4 bases, with 14 bases sitting between them. The CDR3 runs 14 residues. The CDR3 region is CASSGRDGLYGYTF. CDR3 in DNA: TGTGCCAGCAGTGGAAGGGACGGACTCTATGGCTACACCTTC.

V and J are TRBV30 and TRBJ1-2, with a weak D call TRBD1 (5 bases). This CDR3 is 10 amino acids long. V was shortened by 4 bases and J by 6 bases, with 6 bases between the two germline ends. Germline CDR1 is GTSNPN and CDR2 is SVGIG (reference sequence). The CDR3 loop reads CAWTGNGYTF. CDR3 bases: TGTGCCTGGACAGGGAATGGCTACACCTTC.

In nucleotides, the CDR3 is TGTGCCACCAGCAGATCGGGGGTGGATTCATATACGCAGTATTTT. Its protein product is CATSRSGVDSYTQYF. The chain has TRBV15 and TRBJ2-3, with D maybe TRBD2 (6 bases). Trimming took 2 bases from V and 7 from J, leaving 16 bases between them. This CDR3 contains 15 residues. Germline values: CDR1 LNHNV, CDR2 YYDKDF (reference sequence).

The V call is TRBV4-2, the J call TRBJ1-2; 8 bases match TRBD1. The CDR3 runs 13 residues. CDR1 is LGHNA and CDR2 is YNFKEQ in the germline V gene. J gave up 7 bases and V 1 base, and 2 bases lay outside the gene matches. The CDR3 is CASSQGRGLGYTF. The CDR3 DNA is TGTGCCAGCAGCCAAGGCAGGGGGCTTGGCTACACCTTC.